The 9 T cell receptor beta chains below all came from one sample that was sequenced in a study of cytomegalovirus exposure and HLA in healthy donors. With 60 Vbeta and 13 Jbeta primers, the PCR was carried out. The assay was immunoSEQ multiplex PCR, and TCRdb's table has in-frame clones only and misses some. This sample has about 67,000 clones, with about 80% found just once. Material for sequencing was PBMCs. These receptors were obtained from a man in his 60s in good health and CMV-seropositive.

This chain joins TRBV5-4 and TRBJ1-5; no definite D call. Trimming stripped 4 bases from V and 0 bases from J, with 8 bases between. Looked up from germline, CDR1 is SGHNT and CDR2 is YYREEE (reference sequence). CDR3 length equals 14 residues. The CDR3, as DNA: TGTGCCAGCAGCAGCGGGGTTAGCAATCAGCCCCAGCATTTT. Its translation is CASSSGVSNQPQHF.

A few counts support this clone. CDR3 amino acids: CASSETGTKSYEQYF. DNA for the CDR3: TGTGCCAGCAGTGAAACCGGGACAAAATCCTACGAGCAGTACTTC. This chain uses TRBV6-1 with TRBJ2-7, with D tentatively TRBD1 (6 bases). Per the germline V gene, CDR1 is MNHNS and CDR2 is SASEGT. The CDR3 sequence is 15 residues long. V was trimmed by 2 bases and J by 1 base, leaving 12 bases between them.

The rearrangement joins TRBV11-3 to TRBJ1-1; D gene unclear. CDR3 length equals 13 residues. V lost 3 bases and J lost 3, with 8 bases in between. CDR1 SGHNT and CDR2 YENEEA come from the germline V gene. CDR3 sequence: CASSFQRDTEAFF. In nucleotides, the CDR3 is TGTGCCAGCAGCTTCCAGAGGGACACTGAAGCTTTCTTT. Supplemented by reference TRBV11-3 and TRBJ1-1, the full variable domain reads EAGVVQSPRYKIIEKKQPVAFWCNPISGHNTLYWYLQNLGQGPELLIRYENEEAVDDSQLPKDRFSAERLKGVDSTLKIQPAELGDSAVYLCASSFQRDTEAFFGQGTRLTVV.

Comments on this clone: At one boundary the junction diverges from the germline segment, which might be a read error. The chain joins TRBV5-1 to TRBJ2-7; tentative D call: TRBD1 (6 bases). This CDR3 region has 14 residues. The germline V gene has CDR1 SGHRS and CDR2 YFSETQ. Written as DNA, the CDR3 is TGCGCCGGCAGCGAAATGAGGGACACCTACGAGCAGTACTTC. Encoded protein: CAGSEMRDTYEQYF.

The chain combines TRBV5-1 with TRBJ1-6; tentative D call: TRBD1 (5 bases). Germline assignment: CDR1 SGHRS and CDR2 YFSETQ. Trimming shortened V by 3 bases and J by 14 bases, and 27 bases separated the two germline ends. This CDR3 is 17 amino acids long. DNA for the CDR3: TGCGCCAGCAGCTCACGACTCCCGTCTACGGGGGGGGGATCCCTCCACTTT. Translation: CASSSRLPSTGGGSLHF.

The chain joins TRBV5-6 to TRBJ1-5, with a tentative D call TRBD1 (6 bases). Looked up from germline, CDR1 is SGHDT and CDR2 is YYEEEE. V lost 3 bases and J 2 bases, leaving 9 bases between the germline ends. The CDR3 runs 14 residues. CDR3 sequence (DNA): TGTGCCAGCAGCTCCCGACAGGGCAATCAGCCCCAGCATTTT. Its protein product is CASSSRQGNQPQHF.

This chain uses TRBV2 with TRBJ2-7, with TRBD1 matching over 9 bases. This CDR3 has 13 residues. CDR1 SNHLY and CDR2 FYNNEI come from the germline V gene. V trimming: 3 bases; J trimming: 5 bases; junction bases outside the gene matches: 2. The CDR3 here is CASSDTGGNEQYF. CDR3 bases: TGTGCCAGCAGTGATACAGGGGGCAACGAGCAGTACTTC.

This clone was recorded a few times. The CDR3 DNA is TGTGCCAGCAGCGTAGCGGGAGGGCTACAAGAGACCCAGTACTTC. Translating it yields CASSVAGGLQETQYF. This chain links TRBV9 with TRBJ2-5; 8 positions match TRBD2. CDR1 is SGDLS, CDR2 YYNGEE, per germline. CDR3 size: 15 residues. Unmatched junction bases numbered 3, after V lost 0 bases and J lost 2 bases.

This chain connects TRBV19 to TRBJ1-5, with 8 bases lining up with TRBD1. The V and J ends lost 1 base and 5 bases, in that order; junction bases with no gene match: 7. CDR1 and CDR2 from the germline V gene are LNHDA and SQIVND (reference sequence). CDR3 size: 16 residues. CDR3 coding DNA: TGTGCCAGTAGTATAGGGACAGGGCTTTCCGATCAGCCCCAGCATTTT. Its translation is CASSIGTGLSDQPQHF.